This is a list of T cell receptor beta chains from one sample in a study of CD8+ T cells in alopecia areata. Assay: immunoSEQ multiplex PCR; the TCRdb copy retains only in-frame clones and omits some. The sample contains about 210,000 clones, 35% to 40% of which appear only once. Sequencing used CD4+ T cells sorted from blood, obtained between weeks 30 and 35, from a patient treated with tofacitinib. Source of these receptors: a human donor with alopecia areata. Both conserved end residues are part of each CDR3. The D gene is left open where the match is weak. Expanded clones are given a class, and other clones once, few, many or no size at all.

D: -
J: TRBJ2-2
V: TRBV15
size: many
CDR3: CATRGVGETNTGELFF
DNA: TGTGCCACCAGAGGGGTGGGAGAGACGAACACCGGGGAGCTGTTTTTT

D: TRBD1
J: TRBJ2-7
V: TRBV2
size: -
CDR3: CASSEETGGYEQYF
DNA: TGTGCCAGCAGTGAGGAGACAGGGGGCTACGAGCAGTACTTC

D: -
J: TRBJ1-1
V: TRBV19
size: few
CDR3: CASSNDGNTEAFF
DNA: TGTGCCAGTAGTAATGACGGGAACACTGAAGCTTTCTTT

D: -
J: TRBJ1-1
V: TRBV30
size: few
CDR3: CAWSYRDRGASTEAFF
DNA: TGTGCCTGGAGTTACCGGGACCGAGGAGCGAGCACTGAAGCTTTCTTT

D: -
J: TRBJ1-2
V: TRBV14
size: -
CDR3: CASSQWEFGNGYTF
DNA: TGTGCCAGCAGCCAGTGGGAGTTTGGGAATGGCTACACCTTC

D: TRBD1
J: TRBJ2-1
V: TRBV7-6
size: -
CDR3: CASSLGDRGYNEQFF
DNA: TGTGCCAGCAGCTTAGGAGACAGGGGGTACAATGAGCAGTTCTTC

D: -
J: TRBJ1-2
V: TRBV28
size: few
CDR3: CASSLSPNYGYTF
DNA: TGTGCCAGCAGTTTAAGTCCTAACTATGGCTACACCTTC

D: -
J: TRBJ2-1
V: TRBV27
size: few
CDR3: CASRFGGSPYNEQFF
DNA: TGTGCCAGCCGATTCGGGGGCTCCCCCTACAATGAGCAGTTCTTC

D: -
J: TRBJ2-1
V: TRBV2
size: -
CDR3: CASSETGTGGHLEQFF
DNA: TGTGCCAGCAGTGAGACAGGGACGGGAGGGCACCTTGAGCAGTTCTTC

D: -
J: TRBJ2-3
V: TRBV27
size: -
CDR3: CASSGQVNTDTQYF
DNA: TGTGCCAGCAGTGGGCAGGTTAACACAGATACGCAGTATTTT

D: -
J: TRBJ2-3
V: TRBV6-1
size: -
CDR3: CASIRRGTDTQYF
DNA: TGTGCCAGCATCAGGAGGGGCACAGATACGCAGTATTTT

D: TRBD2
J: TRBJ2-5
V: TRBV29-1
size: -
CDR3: CSVEGWGTSGPGGTQYF
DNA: TGCAGCGTTGAAGGGTGGGGGACTAGCGGACCCGGTGGGACCCAGTACTTC

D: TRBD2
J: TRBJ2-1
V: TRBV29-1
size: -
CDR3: CSVSQRGLNNEQFF
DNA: TGCAGCGTTTCCCAGCGGGGTCTAAACAATGAGCAGTTCTTC

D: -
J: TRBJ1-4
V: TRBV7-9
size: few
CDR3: CASSLKSEKLFF
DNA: TGTGCCAGCAGCTTAAAGAGTGAAAAACTGTTTTTT

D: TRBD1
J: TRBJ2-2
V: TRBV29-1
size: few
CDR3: CSVSPGQGARELFF
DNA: TGCAGCGTTTCACCGGGACAGGGGGCCAGGGAGCTGTTTTTT

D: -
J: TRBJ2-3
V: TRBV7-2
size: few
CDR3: CASSSYQGTDTQYF
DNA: TGTGCCAGCAGCTCGTACCAGGGGACAGATACGCAGTATTTT

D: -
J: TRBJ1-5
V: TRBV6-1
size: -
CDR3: CASSADVGSNQPQHF
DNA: TGTGCCAGCAGCGCCGACGTGGGTAGCAATCAGCCCCAGCATTTT

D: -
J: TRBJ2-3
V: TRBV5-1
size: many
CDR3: CASSFIGATDTQYF
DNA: TGCGCCAGCAGCTTTATCGGGGCGACAGATACGCAGTATTTT

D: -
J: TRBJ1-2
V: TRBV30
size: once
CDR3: CAWSSQAGYHYTF
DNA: TGTGCCTGGAGTTCACAGGCAGGATACCACTACACCTTC

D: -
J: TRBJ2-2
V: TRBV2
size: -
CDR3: CASSRAGELFF
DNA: TGTGCCAGCTCAAGGGCCGGGGAGCTGTTTTTT

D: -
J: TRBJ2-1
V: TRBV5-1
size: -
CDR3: CASSLATLDNEQFF
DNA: TGCGCCAGCAGCTTGGCGACTCTAGACAATGAGCAGTTCTTC

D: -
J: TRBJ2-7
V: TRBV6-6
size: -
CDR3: CASSYWQGYEQYF
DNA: TGTGCCAGCAGTTATTGGCAGGGATACGAGCAGTACTTC

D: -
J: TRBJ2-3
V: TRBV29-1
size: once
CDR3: CSVRQRLTDTQYF
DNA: TGCAGCGTCAGACAGAGACTTACAGATACGCAGTATTTT

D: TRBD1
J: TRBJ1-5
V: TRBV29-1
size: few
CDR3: CSVTGGSGNQPQHF
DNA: TGCAGCGTTACAGGGGGCAGCGGCAATCAGCCCCAGCATTTT

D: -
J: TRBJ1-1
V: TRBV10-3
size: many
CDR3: CAISPGPIRGTEAFF
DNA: TGTGCCATTTCTCCGGGACCCATAAGGGGCACTGAAGCTTTCTTT

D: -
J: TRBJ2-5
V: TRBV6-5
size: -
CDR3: CASSSISGTQYF
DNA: TGTGCCAGCAGTTCCATCTCGGGGACCCAGTACTTC

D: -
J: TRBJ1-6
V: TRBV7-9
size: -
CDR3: CASSFKGKGSPLHF
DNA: TGTGCCAGCAGCTTTAAAGGGAAGGGATCACCCCTCCACTTT

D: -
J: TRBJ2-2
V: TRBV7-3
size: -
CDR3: CASSLTVTTGELFF
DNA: TGTGCCAGCAGCTTAACAGTTACGACGGGGGAGCTGTTTTTT

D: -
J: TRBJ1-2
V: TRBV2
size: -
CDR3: CASGEDSYYGYTF
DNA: TGTGCCAGCGGTGAGGATTCTTACTATGGCTACACCTTC

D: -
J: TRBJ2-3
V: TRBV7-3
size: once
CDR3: CASSAGGMTDTQYF
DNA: TGTGCCAGCAGCGCCGGGGGTATGACAGATACGCAGTATTTT

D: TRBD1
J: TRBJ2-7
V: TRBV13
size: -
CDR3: CASRALGQAYEQYF
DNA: TGTGCCAGCAGAGCGCTTGGACAGGCCTACGAGCAGTACTTC

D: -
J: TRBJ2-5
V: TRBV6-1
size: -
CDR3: CASSEHRETQYF
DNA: TGTGCCAGCAGTGAACACCGAGAGACCCAGTACTTC

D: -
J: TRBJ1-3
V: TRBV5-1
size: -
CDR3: CASSPDRNGNTIYF
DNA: TGCGCCAGCAGCCCAGACAGGAACGGAAACACCATATATTTT

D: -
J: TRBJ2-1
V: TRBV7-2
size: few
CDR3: CASSLDNEQFF
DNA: TGTGCCAGCAGCTTAGACAATGAGCAGTTCTTC

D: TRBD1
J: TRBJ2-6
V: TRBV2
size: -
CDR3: CASSWTGVGANVLTF
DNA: TGTGCCAGCAGTTGGACAGGGGTAGGGGCCAACGTCCTGACTTTC

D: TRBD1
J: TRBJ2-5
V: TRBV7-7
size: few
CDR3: CASSPRQGAVVETQYF
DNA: TGTGCCAGCAGCCCGAGACAGGGGGCGGTGGTGGAGACCCAGTACTTC

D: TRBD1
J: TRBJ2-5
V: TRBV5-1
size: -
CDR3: CASSLEGGGETQYF
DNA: TGCGCCAGCAGCTTGGAAGGGGGCGGAGAGACCCAGTACTTC

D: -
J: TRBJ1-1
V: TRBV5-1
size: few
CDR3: CASSMGLNTEAFF
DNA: TGCGCCAGCAGCATGGGGCTGAACACTGAAGCTTTCTTT

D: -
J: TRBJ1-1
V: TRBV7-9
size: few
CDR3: CASSLADRLLSYSEAFF
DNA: TGTGCCAGCAGCTTAGCCGACAGGCTTCTGTCCTACAGTGAAGCTTTCTTT

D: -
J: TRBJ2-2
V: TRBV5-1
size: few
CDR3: CASSLSDTGELFF
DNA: TGCGCCAGCAGCTTGTCGGACACCGGGGAGCTGTTTTTT

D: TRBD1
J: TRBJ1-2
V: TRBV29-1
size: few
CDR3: CSVDFRGQSNYGYTF
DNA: TGCAGCGTTGACTTTAGGGGACAGTCTAACTATGGCTACACCTTC

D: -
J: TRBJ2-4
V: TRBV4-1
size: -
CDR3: CASSLLKGALGNIQYF
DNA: TGCGCCAGCAGCCTTTTGAAAGGGGCCCTCGGAAACATTCAGTACTTC

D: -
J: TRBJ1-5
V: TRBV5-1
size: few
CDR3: CASRLDLNQPQHF
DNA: TGCGCCAGCAGACTCGACTTGAACCAGCCCCAGCATTTT

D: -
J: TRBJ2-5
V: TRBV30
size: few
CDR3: CAWRRRGADETQYF
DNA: TGTGCCTGGCGTCGTCGGGGGGCGGACGAGACCCAGTACTTC

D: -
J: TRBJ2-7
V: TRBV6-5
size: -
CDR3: CASSYPPRATYEQYF
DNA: TGTGCCAGCAGTTACCCCCCCAGGGCCACCTACGAGCAGTACTTC

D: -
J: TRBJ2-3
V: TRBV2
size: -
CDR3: CAPGGSGSTQYF
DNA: TGTGCCCCTGGGGGCAGCGGATCTACGCAGTATTTT

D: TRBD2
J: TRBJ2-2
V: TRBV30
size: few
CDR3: CAWRTAGVRTGELFF
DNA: TGTGCCTGGAGAACAGCGGGAGTAAGGACCGGGGAGCTGTTTTTT

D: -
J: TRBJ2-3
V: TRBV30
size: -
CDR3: CAWSSSGDTQYF
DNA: TGTGCCTGGAGTAGTTCGGGAGATACGCAGTATTTT

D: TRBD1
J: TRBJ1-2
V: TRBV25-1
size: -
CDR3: CASSESQRTGGYYGYTF
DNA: TGTGCCAGCAGTGAATCGCAAAGGACAGGGGGTTACTATGGCTACACCTTC

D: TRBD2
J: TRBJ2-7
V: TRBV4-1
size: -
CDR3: CASSPGTSSFEQYF
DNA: TGCGCCAGCAGCCCCGGGACTAGCTCATTCGAGCAGTACTTC

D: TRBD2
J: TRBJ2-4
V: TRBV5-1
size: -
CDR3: CASSASGSSNIQYF
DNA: TGCGCCAGCAGCGCTAGCGGGAGTAGCAACATTCAGTACTTC

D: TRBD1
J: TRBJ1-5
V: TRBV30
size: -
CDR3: CAWSGQGDQPQHF
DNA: TGTGCCTGGTCGGGACAGGGGGATCAGCCCCAGCATTTT

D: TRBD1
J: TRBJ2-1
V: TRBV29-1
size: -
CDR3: CSVEKLPRTGEVTYNEQFF
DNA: TGCAGCGTTGAGAAATTACCCCGGACAGGGGAAGTAACTTACAATGAGCAGTTCTTC

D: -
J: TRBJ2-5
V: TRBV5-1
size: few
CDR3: CASSSSGETQYF
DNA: TGCGCCAGCAGCTCCAGCGGGGAGACCCAGTACTTC